This entry is about one T cell receptor (beta chain). TCRdb redid the calling of the RT-PCR reads with MiXCR, one entry per CDR3 protein. The sample lists about 680,000 distinct CDR3 sequences; approximately 15% were seen once. Trimming took 6 bases from V and 0 from J; bases not matched to a gene: 8. Germline CDR1 is MNHNS and CDR2 is SASEGT. The CDR3 has 16 amino acids. The V gene is TRBV6-1, the J gene TRBJ2-1, with 7 bases aligning to TRBD2. The TCR comes from a female donor in good health, serving as a healthy control. The sample comprised memory CD4+ T cells from blood. The CDR3 loop reads CASSSGTTSSYNEQFF. CDR3 sequence (DNA): TGTGCCAGCAGCTCTGGGACTACGAGCTCCTACAATGAGCAGTTCTTC.